Detailed here is one T cell receptor (beta chain). Its matching antigen is unknown. This sample was taken from a study of shared clonotypes between healthy human individuals. The naive CD8 subset, CD45RO-negative cells positively selected for CCR7, excluded terminally differentiated effector memory CD45RA+ cells. CDR3 size: 11 residues. Trimming pared 8 bases from V and 5 bases from J, leaving 10 bases between. Germline lookup yields CDR1 MDHEN and CDR2 SYDVKM. Under the authors' procedure: From ImmunoSEQ came sequences covering only the junction and carrying no quality scores, so filtering differed. Clones were read by immunoSEQ multiplex PCR, and TCRdb kept only the in-frame ones, dropping some. That table furnishes V, J and clone size, whereas the DNA furnished D and trimming. The sample contains 1.5 million to 2.5 million clones, about 95% of which appear only once. Findings and limits, study-wide: Non-shared clonotypes were found to have lower generation probabilities than the clonotypes that were shared by all four of the sorted-subset donors. A small donor pool kept down the genetic and exposure-history diversity that was represented.

The TCR originated in a man aged 18 to 29 in good health. The chain combines TRBV28 with TRBJ2-7; D uncertain. The sequenced material came from naive CD8+ T cells sorted from blood. The CDR3 nucleotides read TGTGCCAGCGGCGAAGTACACGAGCAGTACTTC. Encoded protein: CASGEVHEQYF.